A selection of T cell receptor beta chains follows, all from one sample in a study of cytomegalovirus exposure and HLA in healthy donors. Only in-frame clones appear in the TCRdb table, and some are missing; sequencing was by immunoSEQ multiplex PCR. The profile shows roughly 100,000 clones, roughly a tenth of them singletons. The sample was PBMCs. The receptor set was obtained from a man in his forties in good health and CMV-seropositive. The CDR3 runs from the conserved cysteine through the conserved F or W. Size tells how often a clone was seen (once, few, many) or the class of an expanded clone, and some rows leave it out.

J gene	clone size	V gene	CDR3 protein
TRBJ2-7	few	TRBV27	CASSFPGQVYEQYF
TRBJ2-2	NA	TRBV19	CASTRRRAPTAGELFF
TRBJ1-1	few	TRBV28	CATQDRGNTEAFF
TRBJ2-7	NA	TRBV11-1	CASSLVGAGRISSYEQYF
TRBJ2-1	few	TRBV7-9	CASSSDRGRLGEQFF
TRBJ2-3	NA	TRBV11-2	CASSFGTGVTDTQYF
TRBJ2-3	few	TRBV27	CASSPRVGGTTDTQYF
TRBJ1-2	NA	TRBV5-4	CASSKGQDDGYTF
TRBJ2-5	few	TRBV28	CASSLGPGTSGIWYQETQYF
TRBJ1-2	few	TRBV7-9	CASSSFSGANYGYTF
TRBJ1-5	few	TRBV19	CASSLSQGRQPQHF
TRBJ2-1	NA	TRBV7-9	CASSVRGQPFF
TRBJ2-1	NA	TRBV5-5	CASSLASPPYNEQFF
TRBJ1-5	NA	TRBV27	CASSLTGTGVLPQHF
TRBJ1-1	NA	TRBV19	CASSGDFEAFF
TRBJ1-2	NA	TRBV5-1	CASSPGTASFLNYGYTF
TRBJ1-2	NA	TRBV10-3	CAITSGGDYGYTF
TRBJ1-1	few	TRBV5-4	CASSLPGGGGITEAFF
TRBJ2-5	few	TRBV11-2	CASSSLGVRQETQYF
TRBJ2-2	few	TRBV29-1	CSARLAGGLGTGELFF
TRBJ2-5	NA	TRBV15	CATSRGGNQETQYF
TRBJ2-5	many	TRBV7-2	CASSFDRPLAGEETQYF
TRBJ2-2	NA	TRBV2	CASTATPANTGELFF
TRBJ2-7	NA	TRBV7-9	CASSLGSDPSEQYF
TRBJ2-5	NA	TRBV29-1	CSVVRDIWYF
TRBJ2-7	few	TRBV27	CASRVAGGSYEQYF
TRBJ2-1	few	TRBV5-6	CASSLRTSGIWQFF
TRBJ1-2	NA	TRBV27	CASSPTNYGYTF
TRBJ2-1	NA	TRBV6-4	CASSLAGEYNEQFF
TRBJ2-3	few	TRBV2	CASKEISTDTQYF
TRBJ2-7	NA	TRBV12-5	CASGQGAGEQYF
TRBJ2-3	NA	TRBV11-3	CASSLEGSGDTQYF
TRBJ2-7	NA	TRBV28	CASRVLREDSYEQYF
TRBJ2-2	NA	TRBV10-3	CAIRAGGRTGELFF
TRBJ2-1	few	TRBV5-1	CASSFSGRADEQFF
TRBJ1-2	few	TRBV6-1	CASSETRGDYGYTF
TRBJ1-1	NA	TRBV6-1	CASTQDAGVYTEAFF
TRBJ2-5	NA	TRBV19	CASRRLAGGLETQYF
TRBJ2-6	few	TRBV19	CASSVSAGANVLTF
TRBJ2-1	few	TRBV4-1	CASSQGERIVSYNEQLF
TRBJ2-2	NA	TRBV7-2	CASRGTPGGPSGELFF
TRBJ2-1	NA	TRBV27	CASNRGREGDNEQFF
TRBJ1-5	few	TRBV27	CASSFVGNQPQHF
TRBJ2-3	few	TRBV6-4	CASSVEGGSGTDTQYF
TRBJ1-2	few	TRBV30	CAWSRTRIYGYTF
TRBJ2-1	NA	TRBV2	CASSRGGGAYNEQFF
TRBJ1-5	few	TRBV19	CASRRILNSNQPQHF
TRBJ2-2	NA	TRBV14	CASSHWTVGTGELFF